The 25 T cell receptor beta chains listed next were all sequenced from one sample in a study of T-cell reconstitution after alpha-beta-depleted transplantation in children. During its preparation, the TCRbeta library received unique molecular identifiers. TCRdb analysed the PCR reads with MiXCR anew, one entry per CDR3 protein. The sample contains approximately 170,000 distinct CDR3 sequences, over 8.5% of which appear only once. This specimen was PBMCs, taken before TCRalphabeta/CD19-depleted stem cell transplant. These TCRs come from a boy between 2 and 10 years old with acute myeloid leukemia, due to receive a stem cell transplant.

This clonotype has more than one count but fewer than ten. The CDR3 is CATNPTGNAGYTF. The CDR3 nucleotides read TGTGCCACTAACCCAACAGGGAACGCTGGCTACACCTTC. J is TRBJ1-2 and V is TRBV6-5; D possibly corresponds to TRBD1 (6 bases). Trimming took 10 bases from V and 7 from J, leaving 19 bases between them. This CDR3 contains 13 residues. Germline CDR1 MNHEY, CDR2 SVGAGI.

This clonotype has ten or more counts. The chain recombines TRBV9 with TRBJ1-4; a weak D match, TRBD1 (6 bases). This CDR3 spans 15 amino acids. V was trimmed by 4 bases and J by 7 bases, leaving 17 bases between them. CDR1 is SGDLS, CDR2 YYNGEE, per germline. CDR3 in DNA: TGTGCCAGCAGCCCCGCAGGGGTTCGTTCTGAAAAACTGTTTTTT. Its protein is CASSPAGVRSEKLFF.

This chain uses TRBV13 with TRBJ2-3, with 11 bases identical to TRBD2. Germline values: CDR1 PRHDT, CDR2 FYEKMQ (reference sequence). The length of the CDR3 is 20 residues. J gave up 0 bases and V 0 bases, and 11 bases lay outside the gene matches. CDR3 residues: CASSLGLITSGSLSTDTQYF. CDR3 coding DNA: TGTGCCAGCAGCTTAGGCCTAATTACTAGCGGGAGTCTGAGCACAGATACGCAGTATTTT.

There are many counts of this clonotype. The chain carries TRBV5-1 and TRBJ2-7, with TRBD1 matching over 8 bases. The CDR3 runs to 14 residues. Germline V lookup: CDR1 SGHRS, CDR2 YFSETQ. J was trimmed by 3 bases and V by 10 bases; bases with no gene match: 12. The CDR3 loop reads CAAAVGQGIYEQYF. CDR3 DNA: TGCGCCGCCGCCGTCGGACAGGGAATCTACGAGCAGTACTTC.

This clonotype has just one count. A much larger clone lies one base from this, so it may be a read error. For the CDR3, the DNA is TGTGCCAGCAGCTTAGCCGGCAGGGCCTTCTCTGGCGACACCTTC. Protein: CASSLAGRAFSGDTF. V gene TRBV11-2 combines with J gene TRBJ1-2; D possibly corresponds to TRBD1 (5 bases). There are 15 residues in the CDR3. Germline V gene data show CDR1 as SGHAT and CDR2 as FQNNGV.

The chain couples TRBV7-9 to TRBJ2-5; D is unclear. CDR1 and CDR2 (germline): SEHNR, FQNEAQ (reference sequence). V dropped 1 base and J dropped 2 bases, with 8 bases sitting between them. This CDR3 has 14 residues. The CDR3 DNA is TGTGCCAGCAGCTTAGATGGCGGACAAGAGACCCAGTACTTC. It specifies CASSLDGGQETQYF.

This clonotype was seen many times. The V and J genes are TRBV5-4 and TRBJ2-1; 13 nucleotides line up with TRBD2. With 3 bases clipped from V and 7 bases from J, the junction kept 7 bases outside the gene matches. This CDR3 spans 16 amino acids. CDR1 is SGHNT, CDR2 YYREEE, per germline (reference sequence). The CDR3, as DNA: TGTGCCAGCAGCTGGACGACTAGCGGGAGGAAAAATGAGCAGTTCTTC. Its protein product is CASSWTTSGRKNEQFF. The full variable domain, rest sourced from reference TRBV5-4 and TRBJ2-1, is ETGVTQSPTHLIKTRGQQVTLRCSSQSGHNTVSWYQQALGQGPQFIFQYYREEENGRGNFPPRFSGLQFPNYSSELNVNALELDDSALYLCASSWTTSGRKNEQFFGPGTRLTVL.

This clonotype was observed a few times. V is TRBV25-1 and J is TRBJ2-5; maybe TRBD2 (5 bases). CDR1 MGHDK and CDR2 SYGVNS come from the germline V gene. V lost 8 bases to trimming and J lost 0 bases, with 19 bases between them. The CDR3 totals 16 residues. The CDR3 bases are TGTGCCAGCGGCCCCGGACTGATCTCCAACCAAGAGACCCAGTACTTC. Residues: CASGPGLISNQETQYF.

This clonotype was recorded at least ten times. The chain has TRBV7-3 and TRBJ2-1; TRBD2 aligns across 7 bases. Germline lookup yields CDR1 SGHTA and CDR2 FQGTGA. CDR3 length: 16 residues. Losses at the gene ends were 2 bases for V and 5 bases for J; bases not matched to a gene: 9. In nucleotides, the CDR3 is TGTGCCAGCAGCTTACAAGCGGGAAGGTGGAACAATGAGCAGTTCTTC. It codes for CASSLQAGRWNNEQFF.

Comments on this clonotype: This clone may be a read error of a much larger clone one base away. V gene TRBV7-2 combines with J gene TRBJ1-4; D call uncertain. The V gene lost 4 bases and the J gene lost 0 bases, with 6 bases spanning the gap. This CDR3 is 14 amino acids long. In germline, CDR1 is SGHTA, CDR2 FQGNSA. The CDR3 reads CASSSRATNEKLFF. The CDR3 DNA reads TGTGCCAGCAGCTCTCGCGCAACTAATGAAAAACTGTTTTTT.

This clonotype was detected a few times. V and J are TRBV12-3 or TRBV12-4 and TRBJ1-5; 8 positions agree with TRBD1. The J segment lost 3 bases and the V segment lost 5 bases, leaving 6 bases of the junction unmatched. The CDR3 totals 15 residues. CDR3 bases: TGTGCCAGCAGTCCTGGACAGGGCGACAATCAGCCCCAGCATTTT. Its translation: CASSPGQGDNQPQHF.

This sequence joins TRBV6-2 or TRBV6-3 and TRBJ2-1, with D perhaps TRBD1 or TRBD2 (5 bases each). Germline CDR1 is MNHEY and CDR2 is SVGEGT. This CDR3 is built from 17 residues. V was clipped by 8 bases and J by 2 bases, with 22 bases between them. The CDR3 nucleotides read TGTGCCAGCCGAGGGGTTAGCGACTTCGTTCCCTACAATGAGCAGTTCTTC. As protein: CASRGVSDFVPYNEQFF.

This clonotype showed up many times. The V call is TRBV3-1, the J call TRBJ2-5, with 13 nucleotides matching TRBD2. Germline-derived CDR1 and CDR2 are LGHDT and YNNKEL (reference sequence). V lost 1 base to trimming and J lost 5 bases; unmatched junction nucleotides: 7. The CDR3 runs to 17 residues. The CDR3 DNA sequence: TGTGCCAGCAGCCAAGTACTAGCGGGGGGGCTGGGGGAGACCCAGTACTTC. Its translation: CASSQVLAGGLGETQYF.

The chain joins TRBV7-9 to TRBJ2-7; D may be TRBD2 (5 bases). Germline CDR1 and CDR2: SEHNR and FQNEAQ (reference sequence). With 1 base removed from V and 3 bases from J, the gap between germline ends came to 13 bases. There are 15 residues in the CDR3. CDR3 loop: CASSLDMGEGYEQYF. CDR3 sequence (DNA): TGTGCCAGCAGCTTAGATATGGGAGAGGGCTACGAGCAGTACTTC.

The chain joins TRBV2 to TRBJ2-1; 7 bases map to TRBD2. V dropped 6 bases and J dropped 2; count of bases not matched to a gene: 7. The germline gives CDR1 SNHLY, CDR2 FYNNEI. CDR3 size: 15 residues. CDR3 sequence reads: CASSQTSAAYNEQFF. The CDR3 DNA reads TGTGCCAGCAGCCAAACTAGCGCCGCCTACAATGAGCAGTTCTTC.

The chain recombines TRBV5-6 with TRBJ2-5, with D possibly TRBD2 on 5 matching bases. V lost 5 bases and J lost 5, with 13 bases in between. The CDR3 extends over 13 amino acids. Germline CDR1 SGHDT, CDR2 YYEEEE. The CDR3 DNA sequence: TGTGCCAGCAGGCGTCCCCCGGGGGAGACCCAGTACTTC. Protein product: CASRRPPGETQYF. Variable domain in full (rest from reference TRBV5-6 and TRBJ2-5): DAGVTQSPTHLIKTRGQQVTLRCSPKSGHDTVSWYQQALGQGPQFIFQYYEEEERQRGNFPDRFSGHQFPNYSSELNVNALLLGDSALYLCASRRPPGETQYFGPGTRLLVL.

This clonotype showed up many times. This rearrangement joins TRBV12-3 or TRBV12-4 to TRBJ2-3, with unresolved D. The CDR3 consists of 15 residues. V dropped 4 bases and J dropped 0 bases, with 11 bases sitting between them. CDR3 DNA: TGTGCCAGCAGTTCGATCAAATCTAGCACAGATACGCAGTATTTT. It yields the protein CASSSIKSSTDTQYF.

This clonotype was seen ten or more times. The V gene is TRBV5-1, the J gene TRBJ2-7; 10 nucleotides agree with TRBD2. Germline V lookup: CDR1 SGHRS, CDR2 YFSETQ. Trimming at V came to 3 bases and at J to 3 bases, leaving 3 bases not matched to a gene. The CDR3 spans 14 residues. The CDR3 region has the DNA TGCGCCAGCAGCTCCCGGACTAGCGGCTACGAGCAGTACTTC. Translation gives CASSSRTSGYEQYF.

The CDR3 coding sequence is TGTGCCAGCAGCTTCATACAGGGGCAGGTTGGTGAGCAGTTCTTC. Its protein is CASSFIQGQVGEQFF. This rearrangement joins TRBV28 to TRBJ2-1; 7 bases match TRBD1. V shed 6 bases, J shed 9 bases, and the junction held 14 bases outside the gene matches. Germline V lookup: CDR1 MDHEN, CDR2 SYDVKM. CDR3 length: 15 amino acids.

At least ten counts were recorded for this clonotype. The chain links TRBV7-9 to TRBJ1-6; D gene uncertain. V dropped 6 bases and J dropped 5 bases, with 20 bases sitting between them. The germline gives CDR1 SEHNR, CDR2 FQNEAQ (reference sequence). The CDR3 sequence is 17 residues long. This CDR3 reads CASRERVGGSDNSPLHF. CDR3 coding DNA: TGTGCCAGCAGAGAGAGGGTTGGAGGGTCCGATAATTCACCCCTCCACTTT.

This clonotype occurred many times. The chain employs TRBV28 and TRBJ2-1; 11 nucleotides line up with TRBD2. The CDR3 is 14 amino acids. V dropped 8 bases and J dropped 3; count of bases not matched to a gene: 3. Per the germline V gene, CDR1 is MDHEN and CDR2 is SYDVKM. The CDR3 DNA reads TGTGCCAGCCAGCTAGCGGGGGGCTACAATGAGCAGTTCTTC. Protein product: CASQLAGGYNEQFF.

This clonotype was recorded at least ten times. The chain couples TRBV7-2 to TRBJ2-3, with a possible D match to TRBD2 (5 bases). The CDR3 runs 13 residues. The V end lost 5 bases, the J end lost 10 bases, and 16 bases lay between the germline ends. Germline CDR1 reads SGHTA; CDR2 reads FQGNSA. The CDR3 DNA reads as TGTGCCAGCAGCCTCCCCACTAGTCTTGCGCAGTATTTT. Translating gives CASSLPTSLAQYF. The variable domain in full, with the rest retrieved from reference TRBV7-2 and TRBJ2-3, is GAGVSQSPSNKVTEKGKDVELRCDPISGHTALYWYRQSLGQGLEFLIYFQGNSAPDKSGLPSDRFSAERTGGSVSTLTIQRTQQEDSAVYLCASSLPTSLAQYFGPGTRLTVL.

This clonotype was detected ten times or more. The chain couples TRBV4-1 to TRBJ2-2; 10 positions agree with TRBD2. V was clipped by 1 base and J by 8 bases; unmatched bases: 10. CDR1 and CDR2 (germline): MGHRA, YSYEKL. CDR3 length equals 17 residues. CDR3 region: CASSQVLAGASKGELFF. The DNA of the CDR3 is TGCGCCAGCAGCCAAGTTCTAGCGGGAGCTTCAAAAGGGGAGCTGTTTTTT.

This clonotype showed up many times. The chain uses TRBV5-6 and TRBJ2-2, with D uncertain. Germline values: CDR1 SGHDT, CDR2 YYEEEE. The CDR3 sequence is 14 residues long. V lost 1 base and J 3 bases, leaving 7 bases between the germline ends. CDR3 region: CASSLRRYTGELFF. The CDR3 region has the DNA TGTGCCAGCAGCTTGAGACGGTACACCGGGGAGCTGTTTTTT.

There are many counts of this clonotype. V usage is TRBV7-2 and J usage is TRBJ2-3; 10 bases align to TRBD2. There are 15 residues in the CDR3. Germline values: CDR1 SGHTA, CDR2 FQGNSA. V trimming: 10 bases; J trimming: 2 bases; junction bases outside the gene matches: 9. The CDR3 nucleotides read TGTGCCACCTCAACTCTAGCGGGGGTCACAGATACGCAGTATTTT. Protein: CATSTLAGVTDTQYF.